The rows below give T cell receptor beta chains drawn from one sample of a study of cytomegalovirus exposure and HLA in healthy donors. TCRdb's copy holds only in-frame clones and misses some; the assay was immunoSEQ multiplex PCR. In the table there are around 170,000 clones, about 77% of which are singletons. Sequencing input: PBMCs. These receptors originate from a man aged 55 to 70 in good health and CMV-seronegative. Both conserved end residues are part of each CDR3. D genes are given only for firm matches. The size field is filled for only some rows; it gives once, few, many or a size class.

len: 18; v_gene: TRBV10-3; j_gene: TRBJ2-1; d_gene: TRBD2; abundance: few; CDR3nt: TGTGCCATCAGGATGGGGACTAGCGGGAGTATAAGGGACAATGAGCAGTTCTTC; CDR3aa: CAIRMGTSGSIRDNEQFF
len: 14; v_gene: TRBV18; j_gene: TRBJ2-7; d_gene: TRBD1; abundance: -; CDR3nt: TGTGCCAGCTCACCACCTTGGGACAGCTACGAGCAGTACTTC; CDR3aa: CASSPPWDSYEQYF
len: 11; v_gene: TRBV6-6; j_gene: TRBJ2-5; d_gene: -; abundance: -; CDR3nt: TGTGCCAGCAGTGCGGAAGAGACCCAGTACTTC; CDR3aa: CASSAEETQYF
len: 14; v_gene: TRBV2; j_gene: TRBJ2-7; d_gene: -; abundance: -; CDR3nt: TGTGCCAGCAGCCGTATGAGGGGGACCTACGAGCAGTACTTC; CDR3aa: CASSRMRGTYEQYF
len: 16; v_gene: TRBV23-1; j_gene: TRBJ2-1; d_gene: TRBD2; abundance: -; CDR3nt: TGCGCCAGCAGCCTTACCGGGACTAGGTGTTTCCATGAGCAGTTCTTC; CDR3aa: CASSLTGTRCFHEQFF
len: 15; v_gene: TRBV5-1; j_gene: TRBJ1-2; d_gene: TRBD1; abundance: -; CDR3nt: TGCGCCAGCAGCTTGGCCGGGACAGACAGCTATGGCTACACCTTC; CDR3aa: CASSLAGTDSYGYTF
len: 16; v_gene: TRBV5-1; j_gene: TRBJ1-5; d_gene: -; abundance: -; CDR3nt: TGCGCCAGCAGCCCTGGGACATTTAATAGCAATCAGCCCCAGCATTTT; CDR3aa: CASSPGTFNSNQPQHF
len: 13; v_gene: TRBV5-6; j_gene: TRBJ2-7; d_gene: TRBD1; abundance: -; CDR3nt: TGTGCCAGCAGCTGGGGGACAGTCAACGAGCAGTACTTC; CDR3aa: CASSWGTVNEQYF
len: 14; v_gene: TRBV29-1; j_gene: TRBJ1-2; d_gene: TRBD1; abundance: -; CDR3nt: TGCAGCGTTGTGACAGGGGGCGCTGACTATGGCTACACCTTC; CDR3aa: CSVVTGGADYGYTF
len: 16; v_gene: TRBV19; j_gene: TRBJ2-3; d_gene: -; abundance: once; CDR3nt: TGTGCCAGTAGTATAGGCGCGCGCGGGGGCACAGATACGCAGTATTTT; CDR3aa: CASSIGARGGTDTQYF
len: 19; v_gene: TRBV4-3; j_gene: TRBJ2-5; d_gene: TRBD2; abundance: few; CDR3nt: TGCGCCAGCAGCCAAGATGCGCCGGGGACTAGCGGGAATAGGGAGACCCAGTACTTC; CDR3aa: CASSQDAPGTSGNRETQYF
len: 12; v_gene: TRBV7-6; j_gene: TRBJ2-1; d_gene: -; abundance: -; CDR3nt: TGTGCCAGCAGCTTAGCGGACAGTGAGCAGTTCTTC; CDR3aa: CASSLADSEQFF
len: 16; v_gene: TRBV7-8; j_gene: TRBJ2-1; d_gene: -; abundance: -; CDR3nt: TGTGCCAGCAGCTTATCCGGCGGGAATTTCCGAAATGAGCAGTTCTTC; CDR3aa: CASSLSGGNFRNEQFF
len: 14; v_gene: TRBV5-1; j_gene: TRBJ2-3; d_gene: TRBD1; abundance: -; CDR3nt: TGCGCCAGCAGCTTGGCGCAGGGGGCAGATACGCAGTATTTT; CDR3aa: CASSLAQGADTQYF
len: 11; v_gene: TRBV9; j_gene: TRBJ2-1; d_gene: -; abundance: -; CDR3nt: TGTGCCAGCAGCGCCAGTTCTGAGCAGTTCTTC; CDR3aa: CASSASSEQFF
len: 13; v_gene: TRBV11-2; j_gene: TRBJ1-1; d_gene: -; abundance: few; CDR3nt: TGTGCCAGCAGCTCACAGGTTGGGACTGAAGCTTTCTTT; CDR3aa: CASSSQVGTEAFF
len: 16; v_gene: TRBV6-6; j_gene: TRBJ1-4; d_gene: -; abundance: -; CDR3nt: TGTGCCAGCAGTTACTCGATCGGTGCAACTAATGAAAAACTGTTTTTT; CDR3aa: CASSYSIGATNEKLFF
len: 14; v_gene: TRBV6-5; j_gene: TRBJ1-2; d_gene: -; abundance: -; CDR3nt: TGTGCCAGCAGTTACCGCACAGGGACCCATGGCTACACCTTC; CDR3aa: CASSYRTGTHGYTF
len: 14; v_gene: TRBV5-1; j_gene: TRBJ2-7; d_gene: -; abundance: -; CDR3nt: TGCGCCAGCAGCCCTGGGACTTTTTCCTACGAGCAGTACTTC; CDR3aa: CASSPGTFSYEQYF
len: 13; v_gene: TRBV5-6; j_gene: TRBJ2-2; d_gene: -; abundance: -; CDR3nt: TGTGCCAGCAGCAGGCGGCCTAACGGGGAGCTGTTTTTT; CDR3aa: CASSRRPNGELFF
len: 14; v_gene: TRBV9; j_gene: TRBJ2-7; d_gene: -; abundance: -; CDR3nt: TGTGCCAGCAGCCCGTACGGGGACTCCTACGAGCAGTACTTC; CDR3aa: CASSPYGDSYEQYF
len: 16; v_gene: TRBV7-9; j_gene: TRBJ2-6; d_gene: TRBD1; abundance: -; CDR3nt: TGTGCCAGCAGCTTAGGGGACAGGGCTGGGGCCAACGTCCTGACTTTC; CDR3aa: CASSLGDRAGANVLTF
len: 17; v_gene: TRBV5-5; j_gene: TRBJ2-2; d_gene: TRBD1; abundance: -; CDR3nt: TGTGCCAGCAGCTCCCCGGACAGGGATAAAGGGTCCGGGGAGCTGTTTTTT; CDR3aa: CASSSPDRDKGSGELFF
len: 13; v_gene: TRBV9; j_gene: TRBJ2-7; d_gene: TRBD2; abundance: -; CDR3nt: TGTGCCAGCAGCGTAGCGGGAGGGACCGAGCAGTACTTC; CDR3aa: CASSVAGGTEQYF
len: 18; v_gene: TRBV28; j_gene: TRBJ2-4; d_gene: TRBD1; abundance: -; CDR3nt: TGTGCCAGCAGGGTAAAAGTCCGGGACAGGCTAGCCAAAAACATTCAGTACTTC; CDR3aa: CASRVKVRDRLAKNIQYF
len: 14; v_gene: TRBV5-1; j_gene: TRBJ1-2; d_gene: TRBD1; abundance: -; CDR3nt: TGCGCCAGCAGCACTCCGACAGGGATCTATGGCTACACCTTC; CDR3aa: CASSTPTGIYGYTF
len: 13; v_gene: TRBV30; j_gene: TRBJ1-1; d_gene: -; abundance: -; CDR3nt: TGTGCCTGGAGTGTACTAGCGAACACTGAAGCTTTCTTT; CDR3aa: CAWSVLANTEAFF
len: 14; v_gene: TRBV2; j_gene: TRBJ2-2; d_gene: TRBD2; abundance: -; CDR3nt: TGTGCCAGCAGTGAACTTAAGCGGGAGGGGGAGCTGTTTTTT; CDR3aa: CASSELKREGELFF
len: 13; v_gene: TRBV5-4; j_gene: TRBJ2-7; d_gene: -; abundance: -; CDR3nt: TGTGCCAGCAGCTCGGACATTTCCTACGAGCAGTACTTC; CDR3aa: CASSSDISYEQYF
len: 14; v_gene: TRBV5-1; j_gene: TRBJ2-1; d_gene: -; abundance: few; CDR3nt: TGCGCCAGCAGCTTGCGCGGTACTCACAATGAGCAGTTCTTC; CDR3aa: CASSLRGTHNEQFF
len: 13; v_gene: TRBV6-6; j_gene: TRBJ1-4; d_gene: -; abundance: -; CDR3nt: TGTGCCACCGCTCGCGAGGTTAATGAAAAACTGTTTTTT; CDR3aa: CATAREVNEKLFF
len: 14; v_gene: TRBV6-1; j_gene: TRBJ1-1; d_gene: -; abundance: -; CDR3nt: TGTGCCACCGGGGTGGGGAGCCTGGGTTGGGAAGCTTTCTTT; CDR3aa: CATGVGSLGWEAFF
len: 15; v_gene: TRBV5-1; j_gene: TRBJ1-5; d_gene: TRBD1; abundance: -; CDR3nt: TGCGCCAGCCCCGACAGGGCAGTCCGCAATCAGCCCCAGAATTTT; CDR3aa: CASPDRAVRNQPQNF
len: 12; v_gene: TRBV5-8; j_gene: TRBJ2-7; d_gene: TRBD2; abundance: few; CDR3nt: TGTGCCAGCGGGGGAGGGGACTACGAGCAGTACTTC; CDR3aa: CASGGGDYEQYF
len: 15; v_gene: TRBV9; j_gene: TRBJ2-1; d_gene: TRBD2; abundance: -; CDR3nt: TGTGCCAGCAGCGGAGGACTAGCGTCGGGGAATGAGCAGTTCTTC; CDR3aa: CASSGGLASGNEQFF
len: 16; v_gene: TRBV2; j_gene: TRBJ2-7; d_gene: -; abundance: -; CDR3nt: TGTGCCAGCAGTGACTTATCGTGGCTCGTGTCTAGCGAGCAGTACTTC; CDR3aa: CASSDLSWLVSSEQYF
len: 16; v_gene: TRBV5-1; j_gene: TRBJ2-3; d_gene: TRBD1; abundance: -; CDR3nt: TGCGCCAGCAGCTTGGAGGGACAGTTGGGCACAGATACGCAGTATTTT; CDR3aa: CASSLEGQLGTDTQYF
len: 13; v_gene: TRBV27; j_gene: TRBJ1-1; d_gene: -; abundance: -; CDR3nt: TGTGCCAGCAGATATCGGGGAGGGACTGAAGCTTTCTTT; CDR3aa: CASRYRGGTEAFF
len: 11; v_gene: TRBV5-6; j_gene: TRBJ2-5; d_gene: -; abundance: -; CDR3nt: TGTGCCAGCAGCCTAATGGAGACCCAGTACTTC; CDR3aa: CASSLMETQYF
len: 15; v_gene: TRBV10-3; j_gene: TRBJ1-2; d_gene: TRBD1; abundance: -; CDR3nt: TGTGCCATCAGTGAGTCCGGACAGGGTGTGGGTGGCTACACCTTC; CDR3aa: CAISESGQGVGGYTF
len: 12; v_gene: TRBV5-4; j_gene: TRBJ2-5; d_gene: -; abundance: -; CDR3nt: TGTGCCAGCAGCTTGGTCCAGGGGACCCAGTACTTC; CDR3aa: CASSLVQGTQYF
len: 15; v_gene: TRBV6-1; j_gene: TRBJ2-3; d_gene: TRBD2; abundance: -; CDR3nt: TGTGCCAGCCCGGGACTAGCGGACCTCACAGATACGCAGTATTTT; CDR3aa: CASPGLADLTDTQYF
len: 15; v_gene: TRBV21-1; j_gene: TRBJ1-5; d_gene: -; abundance: -; CDR3nt: TGTGCCAGCAGCAAAGACCAGGGGCAAAGTCAGCCCCAGCATTTT; CDR3aa: CASSKDQGQSQPQHF
len: 17; v_gene: TRBV9; j_gene: TRBJ1-5; d_gene: -; abundance: -; CDR3nt: TGTGCCAGCAGCGTAGCTTCGTACAGGGATATCAATCAGCCCCAGCATTTT; CDR3aa: CASSVASYRDINQPQHF
len: 13; v_gene: TRBV5-5; j_gene: TRBJ1-2; d_gene: -; abundance: once; CDR3nt: TGTGCCAGCAGTCACGACAAATCTGGTGGCTACACCTTC; CDR3aa: CASSHDKSGGYTF
len: 16; v_gene: TRBV18; j_gene: TRBJ1-5; d_gene: -; abundance: -; CDR3nt: TGTGCCAGCTCAGCACGGACACTTTATAGCAATCAGCCCCAGCATTTT; CDR3aa: CASSARTLYSNQPQHF
len: 15; v_gene: TRBV15; j_gene: TRBJ2-1; d_gene: -; abundance: -; CDR3nt: TGTGCCACCAGCAGGGGTGGTGGGCTAAGCAATGAGCAGTTCTTC; CDR3aa: CATSRGGGLSNEQFF
len: 16; v_gene: TRBV28; j_gene: TRBJ1-2; d_gene: TRBD1; abundance: few; CDR3nt: TGTGCCAGCAGTCCTCCCACAAACAGGGGTATGGATGGCTACACCTTC; CDR3aa: CASSPPTNRGMDGYTF
len: 14; v_gene: TRBV5-4; j_gene: TRBJ1-5; d_gene: -; abundance: -; CDR3nt: TGTGCCAGCAGCTTGGAAGGGGGACATCAGCCCCAGCATTTT; CDR3aa: CASSLEGGHQPQHF